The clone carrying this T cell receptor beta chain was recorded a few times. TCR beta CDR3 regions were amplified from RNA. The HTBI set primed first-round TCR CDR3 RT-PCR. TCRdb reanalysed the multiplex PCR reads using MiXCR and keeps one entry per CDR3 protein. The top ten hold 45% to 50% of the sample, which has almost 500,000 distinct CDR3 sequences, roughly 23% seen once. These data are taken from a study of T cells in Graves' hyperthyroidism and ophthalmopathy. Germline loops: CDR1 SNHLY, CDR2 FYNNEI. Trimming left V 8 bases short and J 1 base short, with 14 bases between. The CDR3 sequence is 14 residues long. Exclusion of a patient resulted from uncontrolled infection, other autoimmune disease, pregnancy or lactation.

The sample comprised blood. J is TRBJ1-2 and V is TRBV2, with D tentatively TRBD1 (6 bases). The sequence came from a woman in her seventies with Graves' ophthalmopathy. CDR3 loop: CASRGGHSNYGYTF. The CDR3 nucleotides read TGTGCCAGCCGGGGGGGACACAGTAACTATGGCTACACCTTC. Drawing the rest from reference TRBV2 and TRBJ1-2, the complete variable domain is EPEVTQTPSHQVTQMGQEVILRCVPISNHLYFYWYRQILGQKVEFLVSFYNNEISEKSEIFDDQFSVERPDGSNFTLKIRSTKLEDSAMYFCASRGGHSNYGYTFGSGTRLTVV.